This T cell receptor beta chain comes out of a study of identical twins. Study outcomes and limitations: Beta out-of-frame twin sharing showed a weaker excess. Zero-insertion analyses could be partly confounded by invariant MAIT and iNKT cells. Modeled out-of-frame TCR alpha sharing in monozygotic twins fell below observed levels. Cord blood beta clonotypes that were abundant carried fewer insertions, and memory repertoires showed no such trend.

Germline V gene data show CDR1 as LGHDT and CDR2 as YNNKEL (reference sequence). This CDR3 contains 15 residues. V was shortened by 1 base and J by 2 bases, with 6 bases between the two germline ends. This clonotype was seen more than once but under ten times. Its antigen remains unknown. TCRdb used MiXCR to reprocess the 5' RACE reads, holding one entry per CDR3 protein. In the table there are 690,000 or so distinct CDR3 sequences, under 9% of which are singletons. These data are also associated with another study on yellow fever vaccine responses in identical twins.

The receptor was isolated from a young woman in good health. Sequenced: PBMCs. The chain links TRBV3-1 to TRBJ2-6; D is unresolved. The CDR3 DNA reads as TGTGCCAGCAGCCAAGTACCCCCTGGGGCCAACGTCCTGACTTTC. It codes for CASSQVPPGANVLTF. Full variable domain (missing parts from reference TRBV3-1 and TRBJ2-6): DTAVSQTPKYLVTQMGNDKSIKCEQNLGHDTMYWYKQDSKKFLKIMFSYNNKELIINETVPNRFSPKSPDKAHLNLHINSLELGDSAVYFCASSQVPPGANVLTFGAGSRLTVL.